This TCR beta chain was recovered during a study of blood T cell repertoires in COVID-19. For the study at large: Samples taken during acute and convalescent COVID-19 were collected in the United States, Italy and Spain.

Repertoires were generated with immunoSEQ multiplex PCR, while TCRdb's copy carries only in-frame clones and drops some. The table has some 180,000 clones, approximately 85% seen once; the top ten hold roughly 8%. Germline assignment: CDR1 LNHDA and CDR2 SQIVND (reference sequence). The ends were cut back, 4 bases at V and 8 bases at J, with 6 bases in the middle. This CDR3 spans 11 amino acids. The sequenced material came from peripheral blood. The V and J genes are TRBV19 and TRBJ2-1; no reliable D call. The receptor was isolated from an older woman with acute or convalescent COVID-19. Written as DNA, the CDR3 is TGTGCCAGTAGTACCCTAGATGAGCAGTTCTTC. Translated, it gives CASSTLDEQFF.